A selection of T cell receptor beta chains follows, all from one sample in a study of T cells after yellow fever vaccination. TCRdb re-called the 5' RACE reads through MiXCR, storing one row per CDR3 protein. The table includes around 600,000 distinct CDR3 sequences, approximately 13% detected once. Sample: PBMCs, taken on the day of the yellow fever booster vaccination. Receptors were obtained from a man aged 25-45 years who received the YFV17D yellow fever vaccine. The CDR3 runs from the conserved cysteine through the conserved F or W. Fields, in order: D gene, V gene, J gene, clone size, CDR3 DNA, CDR3 protein. The D gene is left open where the match is weak. A row's size may be missing; if present it is once, few, many or a size class.

TRBD1	TRBV7-2	TRBJ1-1	NA	TGTGCCAGCAGCAAGGGACAGGGGAACACTGAAGCTTTCTTT	CASSKGQGNTEAFF
TRBD2	TRBV5-1	TRBJ2-3	NA	TGCGCCAGCAGCTTTCCACTAGCGGGCCACACAGATACGCAGTATTTT	CASSFPLAGHTDTQYF
TRBD2	TRBV3-1	TRBJ2-7	NA	TGTGCCAGCAGCCGGGCTCCCTGGACTAGTGATGGTTTCTACGAGCAGTACTTC	CASSRAPWTSDGFYEQYF
TRBD2	TRBV20-1	TRBJ2-4	few	TGCAGTGCCGAGACTAGCGGGAGGTTTCTAGCCAAAAACATTCAGTACTTC	CSAETSGRFLAKNIQYF
TRBD2	TRBV5-1	TRBJ2-5	few	TGCGCCAGCAGCCCTGGGCGAGCGGGAGGCCCAGAAGAGACCCAGTACTTC	CASSPGRAGGPEETQYF
TRBD2	TRBV5-1	TRBJ2-1	few	TGCGCCAGCAGCCTGGGTCCGGGAGGTTCGAATGAGCAGTTCTTC	CASSLGPGGSNEQFF
TRBD2	TRBV28	TRBJ2-7	NA	TGTGCCAGCAGGTTCGGGACTAGCGTTTACGAGCAGTACTTC	CASRFGTSVYEQYF
NA	TRBV7-2	TRBJ2-1	NA	TGTGCCAGCAGCTTAGAAACGGGGCGGGATGAGCAGTTCTTC	CASSLETGRDEQFF
NA	TRBV5-1	TRBJ2-1	many	TGCGCCAGCATGGGAGTTCCGGGGGCAGGTGAGCAGTTCTTC	CASMGVPGAGEQFF
NA	TRBV25-1	TRBJ2-3	once	TGTGCCAGCAGTGAATTTGTGTCCAGCGGACGGTCCCCCACAGATACGCAGTATTTT	CASSEFVSSGRSPTDTQYF
NA	TRBV20-1	TRBJ2-1	NA	TGCAGTGCTAACCCGGGACTCTCTTCCATCTACAATGAGCAGTTCTTC	CSANPGLSSIYNEQFF
NA	TRBV7-3	TRBJ2-2	NA	TGTGCCAGCAGCTTATCTCAGGGTCCCGGGGAGCTGTTTTTT	CASSLSQGPGELFF
NA	TRBV5-1	TRBJ1-5	few	TGCGCCAGCACCTTGCCCCTCCGGAGGGAAACGAGTCAGCCCCAGCATTTT	CASTLPLRRETSQPQHF
NA	TRBV12-3/TRBV12-4	TRBJ1-1	many	TGTGCCAGCAGCCCCAAGGGTTTCTTT	CASSPKGFF
TRBD2	TRBV12-3/TRBV12-4	TRBJ2-5	NA	TGTGCCAGCAGTTGGGGACTAGCGGGAGATCAAGAGACCCAGTACTTC	CASSWGLAGDQETQYF
NA	TRBV27	TRBJ2-5	many	TGTGCCAGCAGTTTAAGGACGGGGCCCAGGATAGGAGAGACCCAGTACTTC	CASSLRTGPRIGETQYF
NA	TRBV6-1	TRBJ2-3	NA	TGTGCCAGCAGTCCCCCGGGCGGCACCGACCTTAGCACAGATACGCAGTATTTT	CASSPPGGTDLSTDTQYF
NA	TRBV6-1	TRBJ1-4	few	TGTGCCAGCAGTGACACCCCAGGGGTATCTAATGAAAAACTGTTTTTT	CASSDTPGVSNEKLFF
NA	TRBV28	TRBJ1-6	few	TGTGCCAGCATTCATGAGGGGACACCGAATTCACCCCTCCACTTT	CASIHEGTPNSPLHF
TRBD2	TRBV7-2	TRBJ2-1	NA	TGTGCCAGCAAATCGGGACTAAACAATGAGCAGTTCTTC	CASKSGLNNEQFF
NA	TRBV12-3/TRBV12-4	TRBJ1-5	few	TGTGCCAGCAGTTTCGGGGGCAGTAGCAATCAGCCCCAGCATTTT	CASSFGGSSNQPQHF
NA	TRBV29-1	TRBJ2-2	once	TGCAGCGTGGAACCGACGGCCGGGGAGCTGTTTTTT	CSVEPTAGELFF
TRBD2	TRBV19	TRBJ2-7	few	TGTGCCAGTAGTAAGACTGGGACTAGCGGCGCCTACGAGCAGTACTTC	CASSKTGTSGAYEQYF
TRBD2	TRBV24-1	TRBJ2-1	few	TGTGCCACCAGTGATCCGCGGAGCGGGATCTCCTACAATGAGCAGTTCTTC	CATSDPRSGISYNEQFF
NA	TRBV10-3	TRBJ2-7	NA	TGTGCCATCAGTTCCGGGATCCAGAGCTCCTACGAGCAGTACTTC	CAISSGIQSSYEQYF
TRBD2	TRBV20-1	TRBJ2-3	few	TGCAGTGCTAATCCGGGGACTAGCCTTGGTAGCACAGATACGCAGTATTTT	CSANPGTSLGSTDTQYF
TRBD1	TRBV10-3	TRBJ1-2	few	TGTGCCATCACGGGGGGACAGGGTGTCTATGGCTACACCTTC	CAITGGQGVYGYTF
TRBD1	TRBV7-2	TRBJ1-4	few	TGTGCCAGCAGCAAACAGGGGGCGCGTGAAAAACTGTTTTTT	CASSKQGAREKLFF
TRBD2	TRBV6-2/TRBV6-3	TRBJ2-1	NA	TGTGCCAGCAGTTACCTTAGGACTAGCGGGAGACAAGTGAGGAATGAGCAGTTCTTC	CASSYLRTSGRQVRNEQFF
NA	TRBV6-1	TRBJ2-1	NA	TGTGCCAGCAGGCCGGCCCTCTACAATGAGCAGTTCTTC	CASRPALYNEQFF
TRBD1	TRBV7-6	TRBJ2-7	NA	TGTGCCAGCAGCTTAGGCTCAGGGGGCGGGTCCTACGAGCAGTACTTC	CASSLGSGGGSYEQYF
NA	TRBV6-2/TRBV6-3	TRBJ1-5	NA	TGTGCCAGCAGTAACACAGGGTCTACTCAGCCCCAGCATTTT	CASSNTGSTQPQHF
TRBD1	TRBV19	TRBJ1-6	NA	TGTGCCAGTAGTAACAGGGGGCAAAATTCACCCCTCCACTTT	CASSNRGQNSPLHF
NA	TRBV14	TRBJ1-2	once	TGTGCCAGCAGCCCCGGGACCCTGATGGGGTACACCTTC	CASSPGTLMGYTF
TRBD1	TRBV29-1	TRBJ1-4	NA	TGCAGCGCTGGACAGGGTAATGAAAAACTGTTTTTT	CSAGQGNEKLFF
NA	TRBV6-2/TRBV6-3	TRBJ2-1	few	TGTGCCAGCAAGTATAGGGGCGGGAACACTGAGCAGTTCTTC	CASKYRGGNTEQFF
NA	TRBV7-2	TRBJ2-3	few	TGTGCCAGCAGCTCTGGGACGGATTTCACAGATACGCAGTATTTT	CASSSGTDFTDTQYF
NA	TRBV18	TRBJ2-3	many	TGTGCCAGCTATCGGAGCTCTAGCACAGATACGCAGTATTTT	CASYRSSSTDTQYF
NA	TRBV12-3/TRBV12-4	TRBJ2-2	few	TGTGCCAGCACACAACTAGGAACCGGGGAGCTGTTTTTT	CASTQLGTGELFF
NA	TRBV9	TRBJ2-4	few	TGTGCCAGCAGCGCCTCCGGGACAAGAGCCAAAAACATTCAGTACTTC	CASSASGTRAKNIQYF
NA	TRBV11-2	TRBJ2-5	NA	TGTGCCAGCAGCCTAACTGGAGGGGATCGTGAGACCCAGTACTTC	CASSLTGGDRETQYF
TRBD2	TRBV2	TRBJ2-1	few	TGTGCCAGCAGTGAGGTCCGGACTAGCTATGGGGGGGGTGAGCAGTTCTTC	CASSEVRTSYGGGEQFF
NA	TRBV11-2	TRBJ2-3	NA	TGTGCCAGCAGAGCCATTAAAAGTACGAGGGTCGGCACAGATACGCAGTATTTT	CASRAIKSTRVGTDTQYF
TRBD2	TRBV19	TRBJ2-7	NA	TGTGCCAGTAGCCGCCGGGCGGGAGGGGTGTACGAGCAGTACTTC	CASSRRAGGVYEQYF
TRBD2	TRBV25-1	TRBJ2-7	few	TGTGCCAGCAGTGAGCGGAGCGGGAGAAAACACGAGCAGTACTTC	CASSERSGRKHEQYF
NA	TRBV5-1	TRBJ2-7	NA	TGCGCCAGCACCGGGGACTTCCCCTACGAGCAGTACTTC	CASTGDFPYEQYF
NA	TRBV6-2/TRBV6-3	TRBJ2-1	many	TGTGCCAGCAGTCACCGAGAACTAGTTTTTGAGCAGTTCTTC	CASSHRELVFEQFF
TRBD1	TRBV2	TRBJ2-7	NA	TGTGCCAGCAGTGATGAGGGGGCCCACGAGCAGTACTTC	CASSDEGAHEQYF
NA	TRBV20-1	TRBJ1-2	NA	TGCAGTGCTAGCGGGAAGTATGGCTACACCTTC	CSASGKYGYTF